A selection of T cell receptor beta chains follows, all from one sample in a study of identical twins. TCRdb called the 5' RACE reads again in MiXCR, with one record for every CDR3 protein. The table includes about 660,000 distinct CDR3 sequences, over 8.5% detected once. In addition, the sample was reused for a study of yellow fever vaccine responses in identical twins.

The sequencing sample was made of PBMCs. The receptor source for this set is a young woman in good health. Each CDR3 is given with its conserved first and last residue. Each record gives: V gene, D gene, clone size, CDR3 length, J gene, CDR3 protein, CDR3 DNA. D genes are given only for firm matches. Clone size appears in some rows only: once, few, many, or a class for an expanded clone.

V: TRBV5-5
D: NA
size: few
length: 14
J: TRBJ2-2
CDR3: CASSLEWNTGELFF
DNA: TGTGCCAGCAGCTTGGAGTGGAACACCGGGGAGCTGTTTTTT

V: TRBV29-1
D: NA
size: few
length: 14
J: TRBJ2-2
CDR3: CSVTGLLGTGELFF
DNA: TGCAGCGTGACGGGTCTCTTGGGCACCGGGGAGCTGTTTTTT

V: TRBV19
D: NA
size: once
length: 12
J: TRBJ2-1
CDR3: CASSNLGNEQFF
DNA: TGTGCCAGTAGTAACCTGGGCAATGAGCAGTTCTTC

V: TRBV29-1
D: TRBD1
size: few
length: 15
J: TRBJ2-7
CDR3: CSVARKGQGFGEQYF
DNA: TGCAGCGTTGCTAGGAAGGGACAGGGTTTTGGCGAGCAGTACTTC

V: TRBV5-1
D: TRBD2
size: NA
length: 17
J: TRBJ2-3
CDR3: CASSLSGTSGGSGTQYF
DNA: TGCGCCAGCAGCTTATCCGGGACTAGCGGGGGGTCAGGTACGCAGTATTTT

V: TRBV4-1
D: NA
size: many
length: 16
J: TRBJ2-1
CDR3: CASSQDAGSSYNEQFF
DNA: TGCGCCAGCAGCCAAGATGCCGGGAGCTCCTACAATGAGCAGTTCTTC

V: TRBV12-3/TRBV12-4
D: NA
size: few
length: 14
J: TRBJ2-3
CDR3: CASSLVGGGATQYF
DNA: TGTGCCAGCAGTTTAGTCGGAGGGGGCGCAACGCAGTATTTT

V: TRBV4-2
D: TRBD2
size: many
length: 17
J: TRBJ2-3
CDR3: CASSQEGLRGGADTQYF
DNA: TGTGCCAGCAGCCAAGAAGGCTTGCGGGGGGGAGCAGATACGCAGTATTTT

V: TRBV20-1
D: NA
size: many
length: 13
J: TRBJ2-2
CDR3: CSARPGGNGELFF
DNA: TGCAGTGCTAGACCCGGGGGCAACGGGGAGCTGTTTTTT

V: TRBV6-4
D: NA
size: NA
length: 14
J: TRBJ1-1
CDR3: CASSEQGWNTEAFF
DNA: TGTGCCAGCAGTGAGCAGGGGTGGAACACTGAAGCTTTCTTT

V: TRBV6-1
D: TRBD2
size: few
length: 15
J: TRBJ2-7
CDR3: CASMMTSGGSYEQYF
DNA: TGTGCCAGCATGATGACTAGCGGTGGATCCTACGAGCAGTACTTC

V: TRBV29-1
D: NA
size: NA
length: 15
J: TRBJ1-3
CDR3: CSVARDNPGGNTIYF
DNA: TGCAGCGTCGCCCGGGACAATCCAGGAGGAAACACCATATATTTT

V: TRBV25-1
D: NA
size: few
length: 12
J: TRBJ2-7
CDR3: CASSGSESEQYF
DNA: TGTGCCAGCAGTGGCAGTGAAAGCGAGCAGTACTTC

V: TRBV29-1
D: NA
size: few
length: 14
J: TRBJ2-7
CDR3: CSVYGPGGFHEQYF
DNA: TGCAGCGTCTATGGGCCCGGGGGCTTCCACGAGCAGTACTTC

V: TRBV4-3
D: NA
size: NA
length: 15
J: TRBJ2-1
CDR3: CASSLTGEGYNEQFF
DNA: TGCGCCAGCAGCCTAACGGGAGAGGGCTACAATGAGCAGTTCTTC

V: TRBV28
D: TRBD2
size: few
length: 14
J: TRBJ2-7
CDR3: CASSWGGGSTEQYF
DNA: TGTGCCAGCAGTTGGGGAGGCGGGAGTACCGAGCAGTACTTC

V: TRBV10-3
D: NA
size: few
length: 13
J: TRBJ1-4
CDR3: CAISPESNEKLFF
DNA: TGTGCCATCAGTCCGGAATCTAATGAAAAACTGTTTTTT

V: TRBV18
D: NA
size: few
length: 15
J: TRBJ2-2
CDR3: CASSSPGYPTAELFF
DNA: TGTGCCAGCTCATCTCCCGGTTACCCTACGGCGGAGCTGTTTTTT

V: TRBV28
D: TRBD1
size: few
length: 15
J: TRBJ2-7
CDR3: CASSPIRDREYEQYF
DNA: TGTGCCAGCAGCCCCATCCGGGACAGGGAATACGAGCAGTACTTC